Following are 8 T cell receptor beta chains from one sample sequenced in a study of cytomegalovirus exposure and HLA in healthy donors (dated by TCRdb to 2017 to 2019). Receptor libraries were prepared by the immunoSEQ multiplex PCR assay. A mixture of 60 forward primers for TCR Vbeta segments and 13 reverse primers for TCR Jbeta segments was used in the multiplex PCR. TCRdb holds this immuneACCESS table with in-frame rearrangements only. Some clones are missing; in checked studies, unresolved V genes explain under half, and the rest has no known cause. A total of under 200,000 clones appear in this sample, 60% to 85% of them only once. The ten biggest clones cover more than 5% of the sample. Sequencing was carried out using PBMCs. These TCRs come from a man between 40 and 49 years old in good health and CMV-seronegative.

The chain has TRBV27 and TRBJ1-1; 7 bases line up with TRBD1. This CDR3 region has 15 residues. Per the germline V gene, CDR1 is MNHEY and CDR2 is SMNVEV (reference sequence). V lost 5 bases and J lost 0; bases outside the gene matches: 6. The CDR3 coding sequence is TGTGCCAGCAGTGCCTTTGGACAGGTGAACACTGAAGCTTTCTTT. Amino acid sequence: CASSAFGQVNTEAFF.

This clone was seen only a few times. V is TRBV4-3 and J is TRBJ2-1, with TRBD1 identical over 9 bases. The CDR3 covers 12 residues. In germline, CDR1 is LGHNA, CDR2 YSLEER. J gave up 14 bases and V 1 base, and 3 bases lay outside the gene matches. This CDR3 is CASSQGTGEEFF. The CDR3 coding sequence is TGCGCCAGCAGCCAAGGGACAGGGGAAGAGTTCTTC.

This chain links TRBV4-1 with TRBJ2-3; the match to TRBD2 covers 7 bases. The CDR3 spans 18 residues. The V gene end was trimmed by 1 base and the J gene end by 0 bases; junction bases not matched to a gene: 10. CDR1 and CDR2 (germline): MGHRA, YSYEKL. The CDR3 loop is CASSQAFETGGSTDTQYF. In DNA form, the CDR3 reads TGCGCCAGCAGCCAAGCCTTTGAGACCGGGGGGAGCACAGATACGCAGTATTTT.

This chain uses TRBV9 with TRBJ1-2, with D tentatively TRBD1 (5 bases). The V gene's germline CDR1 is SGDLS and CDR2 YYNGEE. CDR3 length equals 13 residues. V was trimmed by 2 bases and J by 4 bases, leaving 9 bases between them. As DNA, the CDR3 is TGTGCCAGCAGCGTCCCCGGGGGCTATGGCTACACCTTC. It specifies CASSVPGGYGYTF.

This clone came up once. The CDR3 DNA sequence: TGTGCCAGTAGTAGGAGGACGGAAACAAATTCACCCCTCCACTTT. It yields the protein CASSRRTETNSPLHF. The V and J genes are TRBV19 and TRBJ1-6; D is unclear. Germline V CDR1 and CDR2: LNHDA, SQIVND (reference sequence). Trimming pared 4 bases from V and 7 bases from J, leaving 14 bases between. The CDR3 spans 15 residues.

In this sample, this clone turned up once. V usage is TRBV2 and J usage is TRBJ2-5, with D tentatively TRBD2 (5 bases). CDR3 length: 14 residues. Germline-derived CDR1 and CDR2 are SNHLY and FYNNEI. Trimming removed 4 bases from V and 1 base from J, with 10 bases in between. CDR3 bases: TGTGCCAGCAGTGCCGGGATACTCCAAGAGACCCAGTACTTC. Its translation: CASSAGILQETQYF.

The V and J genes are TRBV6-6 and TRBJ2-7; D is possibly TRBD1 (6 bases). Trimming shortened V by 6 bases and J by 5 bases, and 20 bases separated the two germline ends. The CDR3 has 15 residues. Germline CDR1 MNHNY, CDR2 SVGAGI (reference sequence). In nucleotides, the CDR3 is TGTGCCAGCAGGTCTCTACTTACACAGGGAGACGAGCAGTACTTC. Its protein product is CASRSLLTQGDEQYF.

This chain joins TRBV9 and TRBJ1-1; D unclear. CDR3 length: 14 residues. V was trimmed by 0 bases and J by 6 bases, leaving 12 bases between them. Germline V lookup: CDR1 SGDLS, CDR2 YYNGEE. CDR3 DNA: TGTGCCAGCAGCGTAGAGGTCGGCAGGTCTGAAGCTTTCTTT. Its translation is CASSVEVGRSEAFF.